Described below is a single T cell receptor (beta chain) sequence and its context. Germline V gene sequence: CDR1 MDHEN, CDR2 SYDVKM. V dropped 6 bases and J dropped 6 bases, with 13 bases sitting between them. This CDR3 spans 13 amino acids. Sequencing was performed with immunoSEQ multiplex PCR; in TCRdb, only in-frame clones are kept and a portion is missing. The sample includes 12,000 to 15,000 clones, around 89% of them seen just once. This record belongs to a study of PD-L1 blockade in urothelial cancer. Sequenced here: PBMCs, sampled around atezolizumab (anti-PD-L1) treatment. The TCR sequence derives from an older man with urothelial cancer. This chain links TRBV28 with TRBJ2-3, with D possibly being TRBD2 (5 bases). The CDR3 nucleotides read TGTGCCAGCAGCCCGGGCCCGGGGGATACGCAGTATTTT. Amino acids: CASSPGPGDTQYF.